What follows are 13 T cell receptor beta chains derived from one specimen sequenced in a study of cytomegalovirus exposure and HLA in healthy donors. Vbeta (60) and Jbeta (13) primers were used in the PCR. TCRdb keeps only in-frame clones here, not all; method: immunoSEQ multiplex PCR. The repertoire holds more than 95,000 clones, with 78% as singletons. Sequencing input: PBMCs. The receptors derive from a man between 25 and 39 years old in good health and CMV-seronegative.

The gene calls are TRBV19 and TRBJ1-4; 7 bases are shared with TRBD1. Germline loops: CDR1 LNHDA, CDR2 SQIVND (reference sequence). The CDR3 sequence is 15 residues long. Losses at the gene ends were 10 bases for V and 8 bases for J; bases not matched to a gene: 16. DNA of the CDR3: TGTGCCACCAGAAGGAAGGGGGCGCTTCCCGAAAAACTGTTTTTT. Translated, it gives CATRRKGALPEKLFF.

The chain joins TRBV6-5 to TRBJ2-1, with 10 bases lining up with TRBD2. V dropped 2 bases and J dropped 4; count of bases not matched to a gene: 5. This CDR3 has 16 amino acids. Germline V gene sequence: CDR1 MNHEY, CDR2 SVGAGI. This CDR3 reads CASSYALAGSYNEQFF. DNA of the CDR3: TGTGCCAGCAGTTACGCACTAGCGGGATCTTACAATGAGCAGTTCTTC.

The V gene is TRBV28, the J gene TRBJ2-1, with TRBD2 matching 7 bases. J was trimmed by 9 bases and V by 1 base; bases with no gene match: 12. Germline lookup yields CDR1 MDHEN and CDR2 SYDVKM. The CDR3 sequence is 16 residues long. Here the CDR3 DNA reads TGTGCCAGCAGTTTATTCGCCGCGGGGCGGGAGCTTGAGCAGTTCTTC. Translated, it gives CASSLFAAGRELEQFF.

This chain joins TRBV10-3 and TRBJ1-1; weak D call: TRBD1 (6 bases). V was trimmed by 4 bases and J by 5 bases, leaving 14 bases between them. CDR3 length: 14 amino acids. Germline V lookup: CDR1 ENHRY, CDR2 SYGVKD. CDR3 sequence reads: CAISAEPQGTEAFF. CDR3 nucleotide sequence: TGTGCCATCAGTGCAGAGCCACAGGGAACTGAAGCTTTCTTT.

This chain links TRBV11-2 with TRBJ2-7; D is perhaps TRBD1 (6 bases). Looked up from germline, CDR1 is SGHAT and CDR2 is FQNNGV. CDR3 size: 15 residues. Deletions cut 5 bases from V and 2 bases from J, with 16 bases between. CDR3 protein: CASSKLDSEAYEQYF. DNA for the CDR3: TGTGCCAGCAGCAAACTGGACAGCGAAGCCTACGAGCAGTACTTC.

This sequence joins TRBV30 and TRBJ2-3; TRBD2 agrees at 7 bases. Germline CDR1 is GTSNPN and CDR2 is SVGIG (reference sequence). The CDR3 is 11 residues long. Trimming took 2 bases from V and 14 from J; bases not matched to a gene: 7. CDR3 bases: TGTGCCTGGAGTTCCGGGACTAACTGGTATTTT. Amino acids: CAWSSGTNWYF. The full variable domain, in which reference TRBV30 and TRBJ2-3 provide the parts outside the CDR3, is SQTIHQWPATLVQPVGSPLSLECTVEGTSNPNLYWYRQAAGRGLQLLFYSVGIGQISSEVPQNLSASRPQDRQFILSSKKLLLSDSGFYLCAWSSGTNWYFGPGTRLTVL.

The genes are TRBV6-1 and TRBJ2-1; D not resolved. This CDR3 is built from 16 residues. V was pared by 0 bases and J by 0 bases, with 9 bases between. Looked up from germline, CDR1 is MNHNS and CDR2 is SASEGT. CDR3 region: CASSEAAPNSYNEQFF. CDR3 nucleotide sequence: TGTGCCAGCAGTGAAGCGGCACCCAACTCCTACAATGAGCAGTTCTTC.

The rearrangement links TRBV5-1 to TRBJ2-5; TRBD2 aligns across 9 bases. The CDR3 is 16 residues long. V was pared by 1 base and J by 5 bases, with 9 bases of the junction left unmatched. Germline loops: CDR1 SGHRS, CDR2 YFSETQ. In nucleotides, the CDR3 is TGCGCCAGCAGCTTGCCCGGGACTAGCTCCTCCGAGACCCAGTACTTC. Protein sequence: CASSLPGTSSSETQYF. Variable domain in full (rest from reference TRBV5-1 and TRBJ2-5): KAGVTQTPRYLIKTRGQQVTLSCSPISGHRSVSWYQQTPGQGLQFLFEYFSETQRNKGNFPGRFSGRQFSNSRSEMNVSTLELGDSALYLCASSLPGTSSSETQYFGPGTRLLVL.

For this clone: This sample includes further DNA sequences coding for the same CDR3. This chain's CDR3 is CASSEAKDRNTEAFF. The CDR3 DNA reads TGTGCCAGCAGTGAAGCCAAGGACAGGAACACTGAAGCTTTCTTT. V and J are TRBV2 and TRBJ1-1, with TRBD1 as a possible D gene (6 bases). V shed 0 bases and J shed 1 base, with 9 bases lying between them. Germline CDR1 and CDR2: SNHLY and FYNNEI. This CDR3 is 15 amino acids long.

V and J are TRBV6-1 and TRBJ1-5, with TRBD1 identical over 8 bases. CDR1 and CDR2 (germline): MNHNS, SASEGT. This CDR3 is 14 amino acids long. V lost 4 bases to trimming and J lost 8 bases; unmatched junction nucleotides: 7. CDR3 sequence reads: CASSVPGTGKPQHF. CDR3 sequence (DNA): TGTGCCAGCAGTGTTCCCGGGACAGGAAAGCCCCAGCATTTT.

In the case of this clone: At one of its ends the junction is not consistent with the germline gene, which may arise from a read error. This rearrangement joins TRBV4-1 to TRBJ2-1; D is uncertain. The CDR3 has 15 amino acids. Germline CDR1 reads MGHRA; CDR2 reads YSYEKL. CDR3 coding DNA: TGCGCCAGCAGCTCCCCGCCGGGTTCGGTCAATGGGCAGTTCTTC. Translation: CASSSPPGSVNGQFF.

V and J are TRBV5-1 and TRBJ1-1; D gene uncertain. The CDR3 has 16 residues. Between the trimmed V and J ends, which lost 1 base and 1 base, there was a span of 14 bases. The germline gives CDR1 SGHRS, CDR2 YFSETQ. The CDR3 DNA is TGCGCCAGCAGCTTGATCGGTACGTCAGGGAACACTGAAGCTTTCTTT. Translated, it gives CASSLIGTSGNTEAFF.

CDR3 in DNA: TGTGCCAGCAGTTTAGAGCTAGGACAGGGGCAAGAGACCCAGTACTTC. It encodes CASSLELGQGQETQYF. The chain links TRBV28 to TRBJ2-5; 9 nucleotides line up with TRBD1. The CDR3 length is 16 residues. Per germline, CDR1 MDHEN and CDR2 SYDVKM. V gave up 2 bases and J gave up 2 bases; unmatched junction bases: 6. Full variable domain (missing parts from reference TRBV28 and TRBJ2-5): DVKVTQSSRYLVKRTGEKVFLECVQDMDHENMFWYRQDPGLGLRLIYFSYDVKMKEKGDIPEGYSVSREKKERFSLILESASTNQTSMYLCASSLELGQGQETQYFGPGTRLLVL.